The entry below describes one T cell receptor (beta chain). Its target antigen remains unknown. No much larger clonotype is one base removed from it; base qualities were not supplied. The CDR3 regions of human TCRbeta chains were analyzed by immunosequencing. In the authors' own workflow: Repertoire TCRs were checked for matches against a reference library of SARS-CoV-2-specific TCRs that had been generated using the MIRA antigen-specificity platform. Breadth was defined as the fraction of unique TCRs that were SARS-CoV-2-associated. Depth was defined as the fraction of total T cells that were SARS-CoV-2-associated. Each spike-specific TCR was assigned to its reactive spike region and to a CD4 or CD8 class using the MIRA data. Log10-transformed breadth and depth values were compared by one-way ANOVA with Sidak's multiple comparisons tests. The table comes from immuneACCESS by way of TCRdb, which keeps in-frame sequences with V and J called. Part of the clones is missing from these tables; in studies checked, under half for an unresolved V gene and the rest for unknown reasons. D and trimming were read from the DNA, whereas the V and J calls and clone size are those reported in that table. The sample table records about 150,000 clones; approximately 93% of these occur just once. In total, the top ten clones hold less than 6.5% of the sample.

This specimen belongs to a study of T cell responses to AZD1222 COVID-19 vaccine listed by TCRdb under 2021. Looking at the study overall: AZD1222 recipients given second doses at about 4 weeks or at about 12 weeks were pooled, since spike-specific TCR depth and breadth were not found to differ between the two schedules. A total of 233 trial participants underwent TCR sequencing, of whom nearly 210 had received two doses of AZD1222 and 26 had received two doses of the MenACWY control vaccine. Trial participants were enrolled by age into 18-55, 56-69 and 70-plus year subgroups, with approximately 150, 30 and 60 TCR-sequenced participants respectively. Study-wide conclusions, independent of this receptor: No day 14 peak-response samples were available, so repertoires were characterized only after the peak T cell response. Epitopes outside the regions mutated in the B.1.351 and B.1.1.7 variants were reportedly recognized by nearly half of the unique spike-specific TCRs. After two AZD1222 doses, both the breadth and the depth of spike-specific TCRs were significantly higher than at day 0 and than in MenACWY recipients. Only a handful of AZD1222 recipients were SARS-CoV-2 seropositive at baseline, limiting conclusions about previously exposed vaccinees. CD4 TCRs associated with the vaccine covered the entire spike protein, and the dominant responses were in regions 160-218 and 743-854. Most participants were white British and females outnumbered males, and the authors suggested that clonal diversity may have been underestimated. The 56-69-year group was small, and its depth increase did not reach significance, likely because of low power.

From the cysteine up to the phenylalanine, the CDR3 has a length of 15 residues. This entry keeps only the CDR3 DNA: 45 bases, framed from base 1. V sheds 8 bases and J sheds 7 bases, leaving 23 bases between their ends. CDR1 and CDR2 (MNHEY, SVGAGI) derive from the germline V gene. The sample's time point label, in plain terms: baseline before first vaccination. The vaccinee samples were drawn from two UK trials, COV001 and COV002, one of which was a single-blind randomized controlled phase 2/3 trial testing AZD1222 (ChAdOx1 nCoV-19) in healthy adults. For TCRbeta chain sequencing, PBMC samples were collected from trial participants at day 0 and at day 28 after the second dose.

The V gene is TRBV6-5 and the J gene is TRBJ1-2; D gene: possibly TRBD1, on 6 matching bases. Here the sequenced sample was peripheral blood, taken on day 0 of AZD1222 vaccination. The sequence was collected from an adult in good health. The CDR3 protein is CASRWDTGAGGGYTF. The bases read TGTGCCAGCCGCTGGGACACGGGGGCCGGGGGTGGCTACACCTTC.